These 32 T cell receptor beta chains were all obtained from the same sample, sequenced in a study of T-cell reconstitution after alpha-beta-depleted transplantation in children. Researchers prepared the TCRbeta library using unique molecular identifiers, the study reports. TCRdb itself ran the PCR reads through MiXCR, one entry per CDR3 protein. The sample consists of about 610,000 distinct CDR3 sequences, about 10% of them appearing once. Sequences were derived from PBMCs from the stem cell graft donor, sampled from the stem cell graft. These receptors originate from a human donor who donated a stem cell graft to a child with acute myeloid leukemia.

The V gene is TRBV28, the J gene TRBJ1-2; D possibly corresponds to TRBD1 (6 bases). V was cut by 8 bases and J by 2 bases, with 12 bases left in between. This CDR3 contains 13 residues. Germline CDR1 reads MDHEN; CDR2 reads SYDVKM. The CDR3 DNA reads as TGTGCCAGCCTTACAGGGCTAAACTATGGCTACACCTTC. It is translated as CASLTGLNYGYTF.

This clonotype was picked up a small number of times. V and J are TRBV5-1 and TRBJ1-1; D is undetermined. V lost 0 bases and J lost 1, with 10 bases in between. The CDR3 has 15 amino acids. Germline V gene lookup returns CDR1 SGHRS and CDR2 YFSETQ. CDR3 amino acids: CASSLDAAPNTEAFF. CDR3 coding DNA: TGCGCCAGCAGCTTGGACGCAGCGCCGAACACTGAAGCTTTCTTT.

This clonotype was seen repeatedly, ten times or more. The chain couples TRBV6-1 to TRBJ1-5; 8 bases map to TRBD1. The CDR3 has 16 residues. V was clipped by 6 bases and J by 0 bases; unmatched bases: 7. Germline V lookup: CDR1 MNHNS, CDR2 SASEGT. The DNA of the CDR3 is TGTGCCAGCAGCCAGGGGGCAGGGGATAGCAATCAGCCCCAGCATTTT. Its translation is CASSQGAGDSNQPQHF.

This clonotype showed up just a few times. This chain uses TRBV5-1 with TRBJ2-3; a weak D match, TRBD1 (5 bases). The CDR3 length is 14 residues. Germline CDR1 SGHRS, CDR2 YFSETQ. V was pared by 0 bases and J by 3 bases, with 8 bases between. The CDR3 DNA reads as TGCGCCAGCAGCTTGGGACAGCCTACAGATACGCAGTATTTT. Translated: CASSLGQPTDTQYF.

This clonotype was counted many times. The V gene is TRBV5-1, the J gene TRBJ2-1; unclear D gene. The CDR3 runs to 15 residues. Trimming left V 0 bases short and J 6 bases short, with 13 bases between. Germline V lookup: CDR1 SGHRS, CDR2 YFSETQ. In DNA, the CDR3 is TGCGCCAGCAGCTTGGGCCCAGAGTCTGGCAATGAGCAGTTCTTC. As protein: CASSLGPESGNEQFF.

The sample holds many counts of this clonotype. The chain has TRBV7-2 and TRBJ2-5, with D perhaps matching TRBD1 (5 bases). In germline, CDR1 is SGHTA, CDR2 FQGNSA. Trimming took 2 bases from V and 2 from J, leaving 9 bases between them. The CDR3 extends over 14 amino acids. The CDR3 nucleotides are TGTGCCAGCAGCTTAAGAGGACAACAAGAGACCCAGTACTTC. Its protein is CASSLRGQQETQYF.

The sample holds many counts of this clonotype. V gene TRBV28 combines with J gene TRBJ1-5; D is perhaps TRBD1 (5 bases). The CDR3 loop spans 17 amino acids. Trimming left V 3 bases short and J 0 bases short, with 15 bases between. Germline values: CDR1 MDHEN, CDR2 SYDVKM. The CDR3 sequence is CASSFRGAGYSNQPQHF. In nucleotides, the CDR3 is TGTGCCAGCAGTTTCCGCGGGGCAGGGTATAGCAATCAGCCCCAGCATTTT. The entire variable domain, with the rest obtained from reference TRBV28 and TRBJ1-5, is as follows: DVKVTQSSRYLVKRTGEKVFLECVQDMDHENMFWYRQDPGLGLRLIYFSYDVKMKEKGDIPEGYSVSREKKERFSLILESASTNQTSMYLCASSFRGAGYSNQPQHFGDGTRLSIL.

This clonotype was observed at least ten times. The chain joins TRBV18 to TRBJ2-2, with a weak D call TRBD1 (6 bases). Trimming removed 3 bases at V and 8 bases at J, with 13 bases between. Germline CDR1 and CDR2: KGHSH and LQKENI. The CDR3 extends over 14 amino acids. The CDR3 sequence: CASSPEQGAGELFF. For the CDR3, the DNA is TGTGCCAGCTCACCCGAACAGGGTGCTGGGGAGCTGTTTTTT. The full variable domain, with the rest looked up from reference TRBV18 and TRBJ2-2, is NAGVMQNPRHLVRRRGQEARLRCSPMKGHSHVYWYRQLPEEGLKFMVYLQKENIIDESGMPKERFSAEFPKEGPSILRIQQVVRGDSAAYFCASSPEQGAGELFFGEGSRLTVL.

There are a few counts of this clonotype. This chain connects TRBV27 to TRBJ2-5, with D perhaps matching TRBD2 (6 bases). Trimming took 5 bases from V and 5 from J, leaving 12 bases between them. The CDR3 length is 13 residues. Germline V CDR1 and CDR2: MNHEY, SMNVEV (reference sequence). The CDR3 loop reads CASSAGMKETQYF. The CDR3 DNA follows: TGTGCCAGCAGTGCGGGAATGAAGGAGACCCAGTACTTC.

This clonotype was detected a few times. The CDR3 region has the DNA TGCAGTGGAAATGGCGGGATGAACGAGCAGTACTTC. This encodes CSGNGGMNEQYF. The genes are TRBV20-1 and TRBJ2-7; D is possibly TRBD2 (6 bases). The CDR3 has 12 residues. The germline gives CDR1 DFQATT, CDR2 SNEGSKA (reference sequence). V lost 7 bases and J lost 5, with 15 bases in between.

This clonotype was observed a few times. J is TRBJ2-1 and V is TRBV7-2; 7 bases line up with TRBD2. Germline V CDR1 and CDR2: SGHTA, FQGNSA. This CDR3 has 14 residues. V gave up 4 bases and J gave up 3 bases; unmatched junction bases: 3. CDR3 amino acids: CASSSAGFYNEQFF. CDR3 bases: TGTGCCAGCAGCTCAGCGGGATTCTACAATGAGCAGTTCTTC.

There are many counts of this clonotype. The chain links TRBV29-1 to TRBJ2-7, with 8 nucleotides matching TRBD2. This CDR3 has 15 amino acids. V shed 6 bases and J 2 bases; nucleotides not matched to a gene: 12. Germline V lookup: CDR1 SQVTM, CDR2 ANQGSEA. CDR3 sequence: CSVAGSSGNPYEQYF. Written as DNA, the CDR3 is TGCAGCGTCGCGGGAAGTAGCGGGAACCCCTACGAGCAGTACTTC.

This clonotype was counted at least ten times. The DNA for the CDR3 is TGTGCCAGCAGCCCAGCGGGTGTCGAGCAGTTCTTC. It is translated as CASSPAGVEQFF. This chain uses TRBV7-6 with TRBJ2-1; tentatively, D is TRBD2 (6 bases). This CDR3 contains 12 residues. The V gene's germline CDR1 is SGHVS and CDR2 FNYEAQ. V shed 5 bases and J shed 10 bases, with 12 bases lying between them.

In its sample, this clonotype was seen many times. The CDR3 protein is CASREGNENTEAFF. The CDR3, as DNA: TGTGCCAGCAGGGAAGGGAACGAGAACACTGAAGCTTTCTTT. This chain uses TRBV12-3 or TRBV12-4 with TRBJ1-1; D remains ambiguous. Deletions cut 6 bases from V and 1 base from J, with 12 bases between. The CDR3 length is 14 residues.

In its sample, this clonotype was seen many times. The chain employs TRBV29-1 and TRBJ2-2, with a possible D match to TRBD1 (6 bases). Germline CDR1 is SQVTM and CDR2 is ANQGSEA. This CDR3 comprises 13 residues. V was pared by 5 bases and J by 4 bases, with 11 bases between. CDR3 nucleotide sequence: TGCAGCGTTCACAGGGCGGGCACCGGGGAGCTGTTTTTT. Translating gives CSVHRAGTGELFF.

The sample holds many counts of this clonotype. CDR3 DNA sequence: TGTGCCAGCAGTTTCTCAGCGGGAGACGCGGAGACCCAGTACTTC. Its protein is CASSFSAGDAETQYF. V is TRBV12-3 or TRBV12-4 and J is TRBJ2-5; 8 bases are shared with TRBD2. V lost 3 bases, J lost 5 bases, and 8 bases stayed unmatched. This CDR3 is 15 amino acids long.

V and J are TRBV27 and TRBJ1-1; no clear D. The CDR3 runs to 14 residues. V was cut by 8 bases and J by 2 bases, with 15 bases left in between. CDR1 MNHEY and CDR2 SMNVEV come from the germline V gene (reference sequence). CDR3 sequence: CASQLSPVNTEAFF. As DNA, the CDR3 is TGTGCCAGCCAACTCTCCCCGGTAAACACTGAAGCTTTCTTT.

The chain recombines TRBV12-3 or TRBV12-4 with TRBJ2-2, with D possibly TRBD1 on 6 matching bases. The CDR3 runs to 15 residues. Trimming took off 6 bases at V and 4 bases at J, with 15 bases between the two ends. CDR3 nucleotides: TGTGCCAGCAGGTCAGGGGATGCGGGCACCGGGGAGCTGTTTTTT. As protein: CASRSGDAGTGELFF.

This clonotype was counted a few times. This chain joins TRBV7-9 and TRBJ2-7, with D possibly TRBD2 on 6 matching bases. V was clipped by 5 bases and J by 7 bases, with 18 bases between them. The germline V gene has CDR1 SEHNR and CDR2 FQNEAQ (reference sequence). The CDR3 has 14 amino acids. The CDR3 reads CASSPGGMVGEQYF. In nucleotides, the CDR3 is TGTGCCAGCAGCCCTGGAGGGATGGTGGGGGAGCAGTACTTC. Full variable domain (rest looked up from reference TRBV7-9 and TRBJ2-7): DTGVSQNPRHKITKRGQNVTFRCDPISEHNRLYWYRQTLGQGPEFLTYFQNEAQLEKSRLLSDRFSAERPKGSFSTLEIQRTEQGDSAMYLCASSPGGMVGEQYFGPGTRLTVT.

This clonotype was picked up a small number of times. V is TRBV28 and J is TRBJ2-7; D may be TRBD1 (5 bases). CDR3 length: 12 residues. Germline V gives CDR1 MDHEN, CDR2 SYDVKM. With 2 bases removed from V and 7 bases from J, the gap between germline ends came to 9 bases. CDR3 sequence: CASSLGAVEQYF. CDR3 in DNA: TGTGCCAGCAGTTTAGGGGCCGTAGAGCAGTACTTC.

In the case of this clonotype: Just one base apart from a much larger clone, this may be a read error. This likely comes from a read error, as the CDR3 has no conserved phenylalanine or tryptophan at its end. V and J are TRBV2 and TRBJ1-2, with 10 bases matching TRBD1. Germline values: CDR1 SNHLY, CDR2 FYNNEI. V shed 4 bases, J shed 5 bases, and the junction held 4 bases outside the gene matches. The CDR3 contains 14 residues. The CDR3 nucleotides are TGTGCCAGCAGTGCGACGGGACAGGGGTATGGCTACACCTGC. Amino acid sequence: CASSATGQGYGYTC.

The chain couples TRBV18 to TRBJ2-5, with no clear D. The length of the CDR3 is 12 residues. V lost 2 bases to trimming and J lost 5 bases, with 6 bases between them. Germline V CDR1 and CDR2: KGHSH, LQKENI. CDR3 sequence reads: CASSPIKETQYF. The CDR3 DNA follows: TGTGCCAGCTCACCAATCAAGGAGACCCAGTACTTC. Full variable domain (outside the CDR3, taken from reference TRBV18 and TRBJ2-5): NAGVMQNPRHLVRRRGQEARLRCSPMKGHSHVYWYRQLPEEGLKFMVYLQKENIIDESGMPKERFSAEFPKEGPSILRIQQVVRGDSAAYFCASSPIKETQYFGPGTRLLVL.

This clonotype was detected only a few times. The chain uses TRBV5-1 and TRBJ1-5; D is uncertain. There are 15 residues in the CDR3. Germline V gene lookup returns CDR1 SGHRS and CDR2 YFSETQ. Trimming removed 0 bases at V and 5 bases at J, with 12 bases between. CDR3 DNA: TGCGCCAGCAGCTTGGGGCCTTCTTGGGATCAGCCCCAGCATTTT. It encodes CASSLGPSWDQPQHF.

The chain carries TRBV10-3 and TRBJ1-5, with 10 nucleotides matching TRBD1. V lost 6 bases to trimming and J lost 2 bases; unmatched junction nucleotides: 7. The germline V gene has CDR1 ENHRY and CDR2 SYGVKD. The CDR3 has 16 amino acids. Here the CDR3 DNA reads TGTGCCATCAGCCCGGGACAGGGGTCTGGCAATCAGCCCCAGCATTTT. Translated: CAISPGQGSGNQPQHF.

This clonotype was observed many times. The chain combines TRBV20-1 with TRBJ2-5; D might be TRBD1 or TRBD2, each matching 5 bases. Trimming shortened V by 6 bases and J by 3 bases, and 20 bases separated the two germline ends. Per the germline V gene, CDR1 is DFQATT and CDR2 is SNEGSKA (reference sequence). The CDR3 totals 15 residues. The CDR3 coding sequence is TGCAGTGCCGAAGAGGCCGGGGACGTGAAAGAGACCCAGTACTTC. This translates into CSAEEAGDVKETQYF.

This chain joins TRBV7-3 and TRBJ2-5; possibly TRBD1 for D (5 bases). This CDR3 contains 14 residues. Germline V gives CDR1 SGHTA, CDR2 FQGTGA. With 1 base removed from V and 3 bases from J, the gap between germline ends came to 9 bases. This CDR3 is CASSLMAGKETQYF. In DNA form, the CDR3 reads TGTGCCAGCAGCTTAATGGCAGGGAAAGAGACCCAGTACTTC.

This clonotype has ten or more counts. This rearrangement joins TRBV12-3 or TRBV12-4 to TRBJ2-3; 9 nucleotides line up with TRBD2. V gave up 4 bases and J gave up 2 bases; unmatched junction bases: 10. This CDR3 has 17 amino acids. CDR3 sequence: CASSWDLAGTNTDTQYF. The CDR3 DNA follows: TGTGCCAGCAGTTGGGATCTAGCGGGGACGAACACAGATACGCAGTATTTT.

This clonotype was counted at least ten times. The chain uses TRBV5-1 and TRBJ2-7; maybe TRBD1 (6 bases). From germline, CDR1 is SGHRS and CDR2 YFSETQ. The CDR3 length is 15 residues. V lost 4 bases to trimming and J lost 5 bases, with 19 bases between them. In DNA form, the CDR3 reads TGCGCCAGCAGCGTCACCTCAGGGGTGAGGGACGAGCAGTACTTC. This translates into CASSVTSGVRDEQYF.

The chain is built from TRBV28 and TRBJ2-1; TRBD2 might be the D (6 bases). The CDR3 has 16 residues. The germline gives CDR1 MDHEN, CDR2 SYDVKM. V shed 3 bases and J shed 4 bases, with 16 bases lying between them. CDR3 DNA: TGTGCCAGCAGTTTCGGTCGGGGAGGCCGGTACAATGAGCAGTTCTTC. Translating it yields CASSFGRGGRYNEQFF. The full variable domain, completed using reference TRBV28 and TRBJ2-1, is DVKVTQSSRYLVKRTGEKVFLECVQDMDHENMFWYRQDPGLGLRLIYFSYDVKMKEKGDIPEGYSVSREKKERFSLILESASTNQTSMYLCASSFGRGGRYNEQFFGPGTRLTVL.

This clonotype showed up many times. The rearrangement joins TRBV6-5 to TRBJ2-1; D gene uncertain. Germline V gene sequence: CDR1 MNHEY, CDR2 SVGAGI. The CDR3 length is 15 residues. Trimming removed 5 bases at V and 0 bases at J, with 11 bases between. CDR3 residues: CASSPGISSYNEQFF. The CDR3 coding sequence is TGTGCCAGCAGTCCCGGCATCAGCTCCTACAATGAGCAGTTCTTC.

This clonotype has ten or more counts. This chain links TRBV29-1 with TRBJ1-3; D call uncertain. V lost 4 bases to trimming and J lost 0 bases, with 7 bases between them. The CDR3 is made up of 13 amino acids. In germline, CDR1 is SQVTM, CDR2 ANQGSEA. The CDR3 coding sequence is TGCAGCGTTGGGGTCATCTCTGGAAACACCATATATTTT. Translating it yields CSVGVISGNTIYF.

Ten or more counts support this clonotype. The chain combines TRBV20-1 with TRBJ2-7; the D gene could be TRBD1 or TRBD2 (5 bases each). This CDR3 contains 16 residues. V gave up 0 bases and J gave up 1 base, with 16 bases separating them. Per germline, CDR1 DFQATT and CDR2 SNEGSKA (reference sequence). In nucleotides, the CDR3 is TGCAGTGCTAGAGACCCCGCCAGGGACCTTTCCTACGAGCAGTACTTC. Translating it yields CSARDPARDLSYEQYF.